A single sample is the source of the 28 T cell receptor beta chains below, sequenced in a study of shared clonotypes between healthy human individuals. TCRdb keeps only in-frame clones here, not all; method: immunoSEQ multiplex PCR. The sample gives over 700,000 clones, around 77% of which show up once; approximately 1.8% is in the top ten. What was sequenced was memory CD4+ T cells sorted from blood. Documented subset: CD45RA-negative fraction. All receptors derive from a woman aged 30 to 39 in good health.

The V gene is TRBV29-1, the J gene TRBJ2-5; 12 bases are a match to TRBD2. Unmatched junction bases numbered 7, after V lost 7 bases and J lost 4 bases. There are 14 residues in the CDR3. Germline CDR1 reads SQVTM; CDR2 reads ANQGSEA. CDR3 sequence reads: CSARLAGERETQYF. CDR3 coding DNA: TGCAGCGCTAGACTAGCGGGAGAACGAGAGACCCAGTACTTC.

The CDR3 region is CASSRTSGRRDEQFF. In DNA form, the CDR3 reads TGTGCCAGCAGCCGTACTAGCGGGAGGAGGGATGAGCAGTTCTTC. J is TRBJ2-1 and V is TRBV11-2; 12 bases are shared with TRBD2. Trimming cost V 5 bases and J 8 bases; bases outside gene matches: 7. This CDR3 has 15 residues. The germline V gene has CDR1 SGHAT and CDR2 FQNNGV.

This sequence joins TRBV5-1 and TRBJ2-5, with D uncertain. The J call may be incorrect, as the DNA end agrees better with TRBJ2-7. The CDR3 is 13 residues long. Germline V gene lookup returns CDR1 SGHRS and CDR2 YFSETQ. CDR3 residues: CASSLARSYEQYF. In nucleotides, the CDR3 is TGCGCCAGCAGCTTGGCCAGGTCCTACGAGCAGTACTTC.

J is TRBJ1-2 and V is TRBV7-2; no definite D call. Germline V gene sequence: CDR1 SGHTA, CDR2 FQGNSA. V shed 1 base and J shed 4 bases, with 10 bases lying between them. This CDR3 comprises 14 residues. The chain's CDR3 is CASSLGPPPYGYTF. The CDR3 nucleotides are TGTGCCAGCAGCTTAGGTCCCCCACCCTATGGCTACACCTTC.

V and J are TRBV5-1 and TRBJ1-5; tentative D call: TRBD1 (5 bases). Looked up from germline, CDR1 is SGHRS and CDR2 is YFSETQ. The CDR3 totals 14 residues. The V and J ends lost 1 base and 4 bases respectively, with 9 bases between them. The DNA for the CDR3 is TGCGCCAGCAGCTTGCGTGGGGGGAATCAGCCCCAGCATTTT. This codes for CASSLRGGNQPQHF.

This chain joins TRBV27 and TRBJ2-7, with 14 bases matching TRBD2. The CDR3 covers 18 residues. Per the germline V gene, CDR1 is MNHEY and CDR2 is SMNVEV (reference sequence). Trimming at V came to 6 bases and at J to 6 bases, leaving 16 bases not matched to a gene. DNA for the CDR3: TGTGCCAGCAGCCAGACTAGCGGGAGGGCTTACCCGGTGGGCGAGCAGTACTTC. This encodes CASSQTSGRAYPVGEQYF.

The table lists this clone with a count of one. J is TRBJ2-3 and V is TRBV7-2; D unresolved. The CDR3 totals 14 residues. Trimming stripped 3 bases from V and 4 bases from J, with 11 bases between. The germline gives CDR1 SGHTA, CDR2 FQGNSA. CDR3 in amino acids: CASSLKTGADTQYF. The CDR3 region has the DNA TGTGCCAGCAGCTTGAAAACGGGTGCAGATACGCAGTATTTT.

V is TRBV28 and J is TRBJ2-7; a weak D match, TRBD1 (6 bases). Per germline, CDR1 MDHEN and CDR2 SYDVKM. V lost 5 bases, J lost 6 bases, and 20 bases lay in between. The CDR3 is 15 amino acids. The CDR3 bases are TGTGCCAGCAGTGGCTGGGGGCAGGGCGAGAGCGAGCAGTACTTC. Protein product: CASSGWGQGESEQYF.

The chain uses TRBV6-1 and TRBJ1-5, with TRBD1 as a possible D gene (5 bases). V dropped 2 bases and J dropped 2 bases, with 16 bases sitting between them. This CDR3 is 17 amino acids long. The germline gives CDR1 MNHNS, CDR2 SASEGT. CDR3 amino acids: CASSEYRAGSGNQPQHF. As DNA, the CDR3 is TGTGCCAGCAGTGAATATAGGGCAGGGTCAGGCAATCAGCCCCAGCATTTT.

The chain links TRBV6-1 to TRBJ2-7; 12 bases line up with TRBD2. V was clipped by 8 bases and J by 6 bases; unmatched bases: 2. Germline assignment: CDR1 MNHNS and CDR2 SASEGT. The CDR3 consists of 12 residues. Here the CDR3 DNA reads TGTGCCAGCGGACTAGCGGGAAGCGAGCAGTACTTC. Its translation: CASGLAGSEQYF.

This clone came up many times. CDR3 sequence reads: CASSLNPGAGAGELFF. CDR3 bases: TGTGCCAGCAGCTTGAATCCCGGGGCTGGCGCCGGGGAGCTGTTTTTT. V usage is TRBV5-6 and J usage is TRBJ2-2, with D perhaps TRBD1 or TRBD2 (5 bases each). CDR1 and CDR2 (germline): SGHDT, YYEEEE. V gave up 1 base and J gave up 6 bases, with 16 bases separating them. This CDR3 region has 16 residues.

The CDR3: CARAGEQFF. CDR3 DNA sequence: TGTGCCAGAGCGGGTGAGCAGTTCTTC. This chain links TRBV28 with TRBJ2-1, with D maybe TRBD2 (6 bases). V lost 9 bases and J lost 9, with 6 bases in between. Looked up from germline, CDR1 is MDHEN and CDR2 is SYDVKM. The CDR3 runs 9 residues. The whole variable domain, filled in from reference TRBV28 and TRBJ2-1, reads DVKVTQSSRYLVKRTGEKVFLECVQDMDHENMFWYRQDPGLGLRLIYFSYDVKMKEKGDIPEGYSVSREKKERFSLILESASTNQTSMYLCARAGEQFFGPGTRLTVL.

The rearrangement links TRBV5-1 to TRBJ2-2; 10 nucleotides match TRBD2. CDR3 length equals 17 residues. V lost 0 bases to trimming and J lost 4 bases; unmatched junction nucleotides: 6. The germline V gene encodes CDR1 SGHRS and CDR2 YFSETQ. The CDR3 reads CASSLVLAGEGTGELFF. CDR3 nucleotides: TGCGCCAGCAGCTTGGTCCTAGCGGGAGAGGGCACCGGGGAGCTGTTTTTT.

The chain joins TRBV5-4 to TRBJ1-6; D is undetermined. Trimming stripped 4 bases from V and 5 bases from J, with 13 bases between. The length of the CDR3 is 15 residues. Germline-derived CDR1 and CDR2 are SGHNT and YYREEE (reference sequence). The chain's CDR3 is CASSKITPNNSPLHF. The CDR3 DNA sequence: TGTGCCAGCAGCAAAATAACCCCCAATAATTCACCCCTCCACTTT. The full variable domain, rest sourced from reference TRBV5-4 and TRBJ1-6, is ETGVTQSPTHLIKTRGQQVTLRCSSQSGHNTVSWYQQALGQGPQFIFQYYREEENGRGNFPPRFSGLQFPNYSSELNVNALELDDSALYLCASSKITPNNSPLHFGNGTRLTVT.

This sequence joins TRBV6-5 and TRBJ2-7; no firm D call. The CDR3 length is 13 residues. Germline V gene data show CDR1 as MNHEY and CDR2 as SVGAGI. V gave up 3 bases and J gave up 5 bases, with 11 bases separating them. Here the CDR3 reads CASSYNQGHEQYF. The CDR3 coding sequence is TGTGCCAGCAGTTATAATCAAGGCCACGAGCAGTACTTC.

The chain couples TRBV29-1 to TRBJ1-1, with a possible D match to TRBD1 (6 bases). The length of the CDR3 is 13 residues. The germline gives CDR1 SQVTM, CDR2 ANQGSEA. V was cut by 6 bases and J by 0 bases, with 11 bases left in between. As DNA, the CDR3 is TGCAGCGTGGGGGGACAAGTGAACACTGAAGCTTTCTTT. The encoded protein is CSVGGQVNTEAFF.

Remarks on this clone: In the same sample, other DNA sequences code for this CDR3. The genes are TRBV14 and TRBJ2-2; D is unclear. V was clipped by 0 bases and J by 8 bases, with 7 bases between them. The CDR3 is made up of 13 amino acids. CDR1 and CDR2 from the germline V gene are SGHDN and FVKESK. CDR3 coding DNA: TGTGCCAGCAGCCAAGATTTTTCGGGGGAGCTGTTTTTT. Translated: CASSQDFSGELFF.

This chain uses TRBV7-8 with TRBJ2-7; perhaps D is TRBD1 or TRBD2 (5 bases each). This CDR3 is 13 amino acids long. Germline CDR1 is SGHVS and CDR2 is FQNEAQ. V was cut by 6 bases and J by 9 bases, with 18 bases left in between. This chain's CDR3 is CASSSAHGASQYF. In nucleotides, the CDR3 is TGTGCCAGCAGTTCCGCGCACGGGGCGTCGCAGTACTTC.

This chain connects TRBV6-4 to TRBJ2-2; the match to TRBD1 covers 8 bases. CDR1 is MRHNA, CDR2 SNTAGT, per germline. The V gene end was trimmed by 5 bases and the J gene end by 2 bases; junction bases not matched to a gene: 7. This CDR3 is 16 amino acids long. CDR3 residues: CASSPGTGVNTGELFF. CDR3 in DNA: TGTGCCAGCAGTCCCGGGACAGGAGTTAACACCGGGGAGCTGTTTTTT.

This rearrangement joins TRBV5-4 to TRBJ2-3, with D uncertain. This CDR3 spans 12 amino acids. Trimming removed 2 bases at V and 4 bases at J, with 5 bases between. CDR1 SGHNT and CDR2 YYREEE come from the germline V gene (reference sequence). CDR3 sequence (DNA): TGTGCCAGCAGCTTTGATGCAGATACGCAGTATTTT. Translation: CASSFDADTQYF.

The gene calls are TRBV5-1 and TRBJ2-7; no definite D call. CDR3 size: 14 residues. Germline assignment: CDR1 SGHRS and CDR2 YFSETQ. V was clipped by 4 bases and J by 5 bases, with 16 bases between them. The CDR3 coding sequence is TGCGCCAGCAGCCCCAGCTCCCGAGGTAACGAGCAGTACTTC. This encodes CASSPSSRGNEQYF.

This clone was recorded many times. In the same sample, other DNA sequences code for this CDR3. The V gene is TRBV5-4, the J gene TRBJ2-7, with TRBD2 matching 15 bases. Looked up from germline, CDR1 is SGHNT and CDR2 is YYREEE (reference sequence). The V and J ends lost 4 bases and 0 bases, in that order; junction bases with no gene match: 2. This CDR3 contains 16 residues. The CDR3 loop is CASSGGLAGGSYEQYF. The CDR3 coding sequence is TGTGCCAGCAGCGGGGGACTAGCGGGAGGCTCCTACGAGCAGTACTTC.

The rearrangement uses TRBV7-8 and TRBJ1-5; tentative D call: TRBD1 (5 bases). The V end lost 1 base, the J end lost 5 bases, and 12 bases lay between the germline ends. The germline CDR1 and CDR2 sequences are SGHVS and FQNEAQ. The CDR3 has 15 amino acids. CDR3 residues: CASSLETGTYQPQHF. CDR3 coding DNA: TGTGCCAGCAGCTTAGAAACCGGGACCTATCAGCCCCAGCATTTT.

The chain uses TRBV23-1 and TRBJ1-5; maybe TRBD1 (5 bases). TRBV23-1 is an open reading frame, and its role is uncertain. Trimming took 10 bases from V and 5 from J, leaving 21 bases between them. The CDR3 runs to 15 residues. CDR3 in DNA: TGCGCCACGACCGGGGGTACAGCGCTAGATCAGCCCCAGCATTTT. This sequence encodes CATTGGTALDQPQHF.

The chain recombines TRBV5-4 with TRBJ2-5; 9 nucleotides line up with TRBD1. Germline CDR1 is SGHNT and CDR2 is YYREEE (reference sequence). V lost 8 bases to trimming and J lost 4 bases; unmatched junction nucleotides: 6. The CDR3 spans 13 residues. The CDR3 is CASNRGLGETQYF. As DNA, the CDR3 is TGTGCCAGTAACAGGGGGCTCGGAGAGACCCAGTACTTC.

This clone was seen more than once but under ten times. The genes are TRBV15 and TRBJ1-5; D ambiguous. CDR1 is LNHNV, CDR2 YYDKDF, per germline (reference sequence). The CDR3 contains 12 residues. The V and J ends lost 3 bases and 5 bases respectively, with 5 bases between them. The CDR3 sequence is CATSSSDQPQHF. In DNA, the CDR3 is TGTGCCACCAGCAGTAGTGATCAGCCCCAGCATTTT.

The genes are TRBV6-5 and TRBJ2-1; no clear D gene. Germline V gene lookup returns CDR1 MNHEY and CDR2 SVGAGI. The CDR3 is 15 amino acids. V gave up 6 bases and J gave up 2 bases, with 14 bases separating them. The CDR3 spells CASRSQEGPYNEQFF. The CDR3 region has the DNA TGTGCCAGCAGGTCACAAGAAGGGCCCTACAATGAGCAGTTCTTC.

The V call is TRBV2, the J call TRBJ1-2; 9 bases are a match to TRBD1. The ends lost 3 bases at V and 2 bases at J; junction bases unmatched: 7. CDR1 is SNHLY and CDR2 is FYNNEI in the germline V gene. CDR3 length: 16 residues. This CDR3 reads CASSEGDRAKNYGYTF. In nucleotides, the CDR3 is TGTGCCAGCAGTGAGGGGGACAGGGCCAAGAACTATGGCTACACCTTC.